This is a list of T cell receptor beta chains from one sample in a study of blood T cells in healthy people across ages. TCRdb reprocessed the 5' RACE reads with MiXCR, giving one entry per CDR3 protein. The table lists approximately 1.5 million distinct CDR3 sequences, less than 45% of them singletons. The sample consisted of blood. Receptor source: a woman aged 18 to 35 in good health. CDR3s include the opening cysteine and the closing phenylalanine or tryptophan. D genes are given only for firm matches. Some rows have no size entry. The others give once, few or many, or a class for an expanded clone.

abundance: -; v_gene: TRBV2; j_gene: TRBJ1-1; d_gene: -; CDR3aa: CASSGDLAGNTEAFF; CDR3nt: TGTGCCAGCAGCGGCGACCTCGCGGGGAACACTGAAGCTTTCTTT
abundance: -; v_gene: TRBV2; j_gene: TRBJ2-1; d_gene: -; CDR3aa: CASHRGGDSYNEQFF; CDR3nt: TGTGCCAGCCATAGAGGGGGGGATTCCTACAATGAGCAGTTCTTC
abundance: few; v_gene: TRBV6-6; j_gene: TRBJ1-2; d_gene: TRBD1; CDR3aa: CASSGQGELGYTF; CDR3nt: TGTGCCAGCAGCGGACAGGGGGAACTAGGCTACACCTTC
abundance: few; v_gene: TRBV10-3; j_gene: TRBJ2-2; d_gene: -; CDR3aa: CAISELGDTGELFF; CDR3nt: TGTGCCATCAGTGAATTAGGGGACACCGGGGAGCTGTTTTTT
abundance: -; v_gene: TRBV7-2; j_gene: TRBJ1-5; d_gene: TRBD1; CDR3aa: CASSDRGEQPQHF; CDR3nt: TGTGCCAGCAGCGACAGGGGTGAGCAGCCCCAGCATTTT
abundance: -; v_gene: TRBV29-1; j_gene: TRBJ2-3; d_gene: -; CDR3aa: CSVEDASSGADTQYF; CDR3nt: TGCAGCGTTGAAGATGCAAGCTCGGGGGCAGATACGCAGTATTTT
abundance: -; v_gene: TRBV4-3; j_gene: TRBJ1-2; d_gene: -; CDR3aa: CASSQDPRRQSNYGYTF; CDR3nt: TGCGCCAGCAGCCAAGATCCCCGCCGACAGAGTAACTATGGCTACACCTTC
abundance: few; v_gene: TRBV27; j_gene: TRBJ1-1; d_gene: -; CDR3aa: CASSLLRGTEAFF; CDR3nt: TGTGCCAGCAGTTTATTGCGGGGTACTGAAGCTTTCTTT
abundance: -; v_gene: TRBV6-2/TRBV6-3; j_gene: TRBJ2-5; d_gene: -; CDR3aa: CASSFNWYKEQYF; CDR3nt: TGTGCCAGCAGTTTCAACTGGTACAAGGAGCAGTACTTC
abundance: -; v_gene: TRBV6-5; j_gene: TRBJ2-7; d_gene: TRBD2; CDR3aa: CASLAGGPGNEQYF; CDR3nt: TGTGCCAGCCTAGCGGGGGGGCCGGGGAATGAGCAGTACTTC
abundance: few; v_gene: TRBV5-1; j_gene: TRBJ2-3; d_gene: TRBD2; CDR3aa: CASRDGLAGTFGLKDTQYF; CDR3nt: TGCGCCAGCAGGGACGGACTAGCGGGGACCTTTGGTTTAAAGGATACGCAGTATTTT
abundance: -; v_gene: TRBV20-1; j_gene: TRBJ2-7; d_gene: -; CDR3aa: CSAGGGFSSYEQYF; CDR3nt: TGCAGTGCCGGAGGCGGGTTTAGCTCCTACGAGCAGTACTTC
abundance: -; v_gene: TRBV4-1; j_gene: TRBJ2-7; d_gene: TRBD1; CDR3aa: CASSPSGTATYEQYF; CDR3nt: TGCGCCAGCAGCCCCTCCGGGACAGCAACCTACGAGCAGTACTTC
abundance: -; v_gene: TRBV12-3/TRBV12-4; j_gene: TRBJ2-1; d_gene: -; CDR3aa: CATTEGGFRSYNEQFF; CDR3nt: TGTGCCACTACGGAAGGGGGGTTTCGGTCCTACAATGAGCAGTTCTTC
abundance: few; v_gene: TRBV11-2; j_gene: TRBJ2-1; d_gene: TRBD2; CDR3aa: CASSLIELAGAVEQFF; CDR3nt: TGTGCCAGCAGCTTAATCGAATTAGCGGGGGCGGTTGAGCAGTTCTTC
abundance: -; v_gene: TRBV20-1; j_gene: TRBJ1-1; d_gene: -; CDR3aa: CSASEPDTEAFF; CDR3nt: TGCAGTGCTAGCGAGCCGGACACTGAAGCTTTCTTT
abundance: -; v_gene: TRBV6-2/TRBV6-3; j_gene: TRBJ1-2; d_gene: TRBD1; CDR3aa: CASSFGDRGYYGYTF; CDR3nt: TGTGCCAGCAGTTTTGGGGACAGGGGATACTATGGCTACACCTTC
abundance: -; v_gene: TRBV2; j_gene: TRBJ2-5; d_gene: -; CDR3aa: CASSVLARETQYF; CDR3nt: TGTGCCAGCAGCGTACTAGCCCGTGAGACCCAGTACTTC
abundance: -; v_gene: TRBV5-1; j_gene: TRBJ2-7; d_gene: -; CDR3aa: CASSSPQSYEQYF; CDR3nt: TGCGCCAGCAGCTCCCCACAATCCTACGAGCAGTACTTC
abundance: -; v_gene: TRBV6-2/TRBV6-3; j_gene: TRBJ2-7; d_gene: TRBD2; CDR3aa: CASSTLAGGLYEQYF; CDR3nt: TGTGCCAGCAGTACGTTAGCGGGAGGTTTGTACGAGCAGTACTTC
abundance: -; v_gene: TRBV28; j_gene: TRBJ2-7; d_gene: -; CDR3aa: CASSPPGTRTYEQYF; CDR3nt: TGTGCCAGCAGCCCGCCCGGGACACGGACCTACGAGCAGTACTTC
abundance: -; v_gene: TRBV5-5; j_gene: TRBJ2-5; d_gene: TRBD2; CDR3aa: CASSFTSVNQETQYF; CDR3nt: TGTGCCAGCAGCTTTACTAGCGTAAACCAAGAGACCCAGTACTTC
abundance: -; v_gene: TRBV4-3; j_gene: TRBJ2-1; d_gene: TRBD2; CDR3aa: CASSQDFRTSGGNEQFF; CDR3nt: TGCGCCAGCAGCCAAGATTTTAGGACTAGCGGGGGTAATGAGCAGTTCTTC
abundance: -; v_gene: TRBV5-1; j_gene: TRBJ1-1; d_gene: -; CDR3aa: CASSSYDRDTEAFF; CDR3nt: TGCGCCAGCAGCTCATATGACAGAGACACTGAAGCTTTCTTT
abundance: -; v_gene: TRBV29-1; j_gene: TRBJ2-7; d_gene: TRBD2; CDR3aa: CSVEVGRAGVEEQYF; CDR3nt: TGCAGCGTTGAAGTTGGACGAGCGGGAGTCGAAGAGCAGTACTTC
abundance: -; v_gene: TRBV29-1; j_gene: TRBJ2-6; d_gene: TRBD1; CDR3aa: CSVRDRGHDSGANVLTF; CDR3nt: TGCAGCGTTCGTGACAGGGGGCACGACTCTGGGGCCAACGTCCTGACTTTC
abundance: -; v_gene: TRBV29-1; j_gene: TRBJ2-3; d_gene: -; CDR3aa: CSVDGQTSTDTQYF; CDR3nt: TGCAGCGTTGACGGGCAGACTAGCACAGATACGCAGTATTTT
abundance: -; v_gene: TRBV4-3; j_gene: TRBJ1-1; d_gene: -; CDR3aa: CASRAKLQLNTEAFF; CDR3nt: TGCGCCAGCAGAGCCAAGTTACAGCTAAACACTGAAGCTTTCTTT